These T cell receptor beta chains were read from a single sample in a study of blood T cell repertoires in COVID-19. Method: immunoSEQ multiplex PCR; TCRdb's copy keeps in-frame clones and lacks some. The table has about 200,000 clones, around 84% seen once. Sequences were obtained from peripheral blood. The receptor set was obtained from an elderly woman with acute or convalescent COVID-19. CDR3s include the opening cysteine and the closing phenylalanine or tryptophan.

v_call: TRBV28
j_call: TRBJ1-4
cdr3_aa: CASTHRQFNEKLFF

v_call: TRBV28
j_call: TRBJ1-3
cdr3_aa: CASSSRESKRGNTIYF

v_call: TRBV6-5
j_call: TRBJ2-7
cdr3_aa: CASTSGTTYEQYF

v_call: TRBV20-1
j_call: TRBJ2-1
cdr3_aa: CSAGRTGKQFF

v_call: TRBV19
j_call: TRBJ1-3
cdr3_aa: CASNDRMVHTIYF

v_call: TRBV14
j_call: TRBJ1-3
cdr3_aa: CASSQVVGNTIYF

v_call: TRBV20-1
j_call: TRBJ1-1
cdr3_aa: CSARLSTEAFF

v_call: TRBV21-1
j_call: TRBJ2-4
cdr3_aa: CASSKEGLKNIQYF

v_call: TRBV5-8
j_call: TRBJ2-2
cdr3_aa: CASSLGLITGELFF

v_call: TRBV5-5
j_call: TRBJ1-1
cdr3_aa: CASQGSGTEAFF

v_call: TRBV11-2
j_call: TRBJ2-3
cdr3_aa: CASSFWGRGQTDTQYF

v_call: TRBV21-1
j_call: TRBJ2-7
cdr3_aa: CASSKGSGNHEQYF

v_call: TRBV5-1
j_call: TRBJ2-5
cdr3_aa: CASFPGLAVPQETQYF

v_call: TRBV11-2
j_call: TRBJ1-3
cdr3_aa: CASSLQGLGNTIYF

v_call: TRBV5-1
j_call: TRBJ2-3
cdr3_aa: CASSLGGWGTDTQYF

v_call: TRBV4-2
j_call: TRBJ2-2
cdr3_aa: CASSQGSGTGDTGELFF

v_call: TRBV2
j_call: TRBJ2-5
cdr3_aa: CASSVRGAGLPQYF

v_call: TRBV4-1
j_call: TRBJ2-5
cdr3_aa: CASSHWDREGQETQYF

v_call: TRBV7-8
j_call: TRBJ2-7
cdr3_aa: CASSPGLVGVYEQYF

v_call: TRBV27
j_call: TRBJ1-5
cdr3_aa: CASSFGNSGQPQHF

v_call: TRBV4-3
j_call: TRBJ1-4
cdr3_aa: CASSQGGQWRGGEKLFF

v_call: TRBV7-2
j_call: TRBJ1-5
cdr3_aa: CASSYRGERQPQHF

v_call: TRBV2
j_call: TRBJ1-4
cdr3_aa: CASSRQGGNEKLFF

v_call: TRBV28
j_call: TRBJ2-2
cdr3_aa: CASIRATGELFF

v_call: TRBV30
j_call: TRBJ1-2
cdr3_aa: CASGTPIGYTF

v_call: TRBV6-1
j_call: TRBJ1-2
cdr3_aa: CASSDRYGYTF

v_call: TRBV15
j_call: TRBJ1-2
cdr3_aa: CATSRGTGGYGYTF

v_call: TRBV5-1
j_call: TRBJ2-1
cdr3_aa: CASSIPGTGGKDEQFF

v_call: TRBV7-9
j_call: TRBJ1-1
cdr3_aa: CASSFGQRNTEAFF

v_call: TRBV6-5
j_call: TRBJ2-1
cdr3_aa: CASSYGLAASYNEQFF

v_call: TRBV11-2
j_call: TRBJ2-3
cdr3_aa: CASSLDFSGRGTDTQYF

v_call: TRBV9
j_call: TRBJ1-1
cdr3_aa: CASSPRGTDTEAFF

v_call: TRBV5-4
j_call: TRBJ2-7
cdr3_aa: CASSPTGKTYEQYF

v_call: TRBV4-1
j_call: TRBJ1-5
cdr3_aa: CASSQVFSRGRDQPQHF

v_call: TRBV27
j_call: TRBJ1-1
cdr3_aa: CASSPHAGRGNTEAFF

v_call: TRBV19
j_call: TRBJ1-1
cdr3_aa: CASSIVTGGRMNTEAFF

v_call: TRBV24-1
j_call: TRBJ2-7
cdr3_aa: CATSDTRGLNEQYF

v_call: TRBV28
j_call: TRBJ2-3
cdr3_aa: CASSLGTAVGVTDTQYF

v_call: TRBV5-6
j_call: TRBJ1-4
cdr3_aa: CASSLFRNEKLFF

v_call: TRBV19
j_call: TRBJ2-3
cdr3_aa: CASSMRTGAGGDTQYF

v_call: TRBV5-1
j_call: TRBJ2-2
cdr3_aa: CASSPQTGQGASGELFF